This TCR beta chain was sequenced during a study of T cell responses to AZD1222 COVID-19 vaccine. Study findings and constraints: Receipt of two AZD1222 doses was followed by a rise in Spike-specific TCR breadth and depth. Repertoires were obtained solely post-peak T cell response.

As for this clone: Its antigen is as yet unknown.

The length of the CDR3 is 15 residues. Germline lookup yields CDR1 MNHEY and CDR2 SMNVEV (reference sequence). Trimming pared 3 bases from V and 9 bases from J, leaving 15 bases between. Assay: immunoSEQ multiplex PCR; the TCRdb copy retains only in-frame clones and omits some. The sample lists 97,000 or so clones, just over 90% occurring once. This specimen consisted of peripheral blood, obtained 28 days after the second AZD1222 dose. The V call is TRBV27, the J call TRBJ1-6, with D possibly TRBD1 on 6 matching bases. This clonotype was obtained from an adult who received the AZD1222 COVID-19 vaccine. CDR3 nucleotide sequence: TGTGCCAGCAGTTTCATCGACAGGAATATTTCACCCCTCCACTTT. This encodes CASSFIDRNISPLHF.